This T cell receptor (beta chain) was obtained from a study of response to subunit inactivated influenza vaccine (dated by TCRdb to the late 2010s). Study-wide context: To follow how T cells responded to a trivalent subunit inactivated influenza vaccine, the researchers relied on deep quantitative profiling of the T cell receptor repertoire.

The junction shows trimming of 2 bases on V and 9 bases on J, and the gene matches do not reach 7 bases of it. Including the terminal cysteine and phenylalanine, the CDR3 comprises 15 residues. Only the CDR3 region is kept as DNA, spanning 45 bases read in frame from base 1. Beyond this particular receptor, the publication reports: The authors proposed that each seasonal influenza vaccination may bring in only a limited number of new T cells.

This sample's time point label indicates: 40 to 45 days after influenza vaccine administration. This clonotype was counted at least ten times. Its antigen remains unidentified. It has no much larger one-base neighbor in the sample; base qualities were not kept. Library prep was done by RT-PCR. The sample was run on an Illumina HiSeq 2500. TCRdb reprocessing: public reads trimmed at Q25 with fastp, clones called with MiXCR, in-frame beta chains kept. Every CDR3 protein is listed once, alongside the most common genes and DNA of its rows. The sample profile shows hundreds of thousands of distinct CDR3 sequences; approximately 11% of them were found once. The ten most abundant clones make up 12% of the sample.

This chain joins TRBV12-3 or TRBV12-4 to TRBJ2-2; TRBD1 lines up with 9 middle nucleotides. The sequence was obtained from a middle-aged man who received an inactivated influenza vaccine. Donor details come from another sample of the same person, matched by shared clones. The input for sequencing was PBMCs from blood, taken roughly 46 days after vaccination. The DNA sequence is given as TGTGCCAGCAGTTTATGGACAGGGGTCGGGAGGGAGCTGTTTTTT. It encodes CASSLWTGVGRELFF.